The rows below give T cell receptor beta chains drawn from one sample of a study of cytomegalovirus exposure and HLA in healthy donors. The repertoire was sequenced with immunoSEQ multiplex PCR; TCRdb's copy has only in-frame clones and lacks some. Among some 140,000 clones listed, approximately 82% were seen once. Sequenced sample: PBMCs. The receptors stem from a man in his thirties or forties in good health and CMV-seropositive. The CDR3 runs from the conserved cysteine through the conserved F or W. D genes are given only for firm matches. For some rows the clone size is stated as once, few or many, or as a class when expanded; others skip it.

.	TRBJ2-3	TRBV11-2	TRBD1	TGTGCCAGCAGCTTTTGGACAGGGAAAGGCACAGATACGCAGTATTTT	CASSFWTGKGTDTQYF
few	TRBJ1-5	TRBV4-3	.	TGCGCCAGCAGCCCATGGGAGGGTCAGCCCCAGCATTTT	CASSPWEGQPQHF
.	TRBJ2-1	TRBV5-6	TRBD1	TGTGCCAGCAGCTTAAACAGGGGGCGGAATGAGCAGTTCTTC	CASSLNRGRNEQFF
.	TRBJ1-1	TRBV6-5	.	TGTGCCAGCAGTTACGAGGCTCACCCGACTGAAGCTTTCTTT	CASSYEAHPTEAFF
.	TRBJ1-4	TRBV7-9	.	TGTGCCAGCAGCTTATTACAGGGCTCCGGAAAACTGTTTTTT	CASSLLQGSGKLFF
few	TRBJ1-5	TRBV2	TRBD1	TGTGCCAGCAGTGAGGGGGCAGGGGGTCAGCCCCAGCATTTT	CASSEGAGGQPQHF
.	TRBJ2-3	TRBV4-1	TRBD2	TGCGCCAGCAGCCCCCCGCTAGCGGGGACAAATACGCAGTATTTT	CASSPPLAGTNTQYF
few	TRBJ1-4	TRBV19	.	TGTGCCAGTAGCACGGGGCAGGGGCTTAATGAAAAACTGTTTTTT	CASSTGQGLNEKLFF
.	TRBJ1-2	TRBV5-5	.	TGTGCCAGCAGATCCTCCGGGAGTTTTGTAGGCTACACCTTC	CASRSSGSFVGYTF
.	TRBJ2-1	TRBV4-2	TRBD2	TGTGCCAGCAGCCAACAACTAGCGGGCCGAAACAATGAGCAGTTCTTC	CASSQQLAGRNNEQFF
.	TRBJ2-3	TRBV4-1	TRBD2	TGCGCCAGCAGCCCCTTTGCGCTAGCGGGGGGGCGAAGCACAGATACGCAGTATTTT	CASSPFALAGGRSTDTQYF
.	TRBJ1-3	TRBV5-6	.	TGTGCCAGCAGCTTGGGGCGGTACTCTGGAAACACCATATATTTT	CASSLGRYSGNTIYF
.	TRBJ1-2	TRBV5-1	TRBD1	TGCGCCAGCAGCCTACCCGATGACAGGGGTTATGGCTACACCTTC	CASSLPDDRGYGYTF
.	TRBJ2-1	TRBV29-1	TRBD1	TGCAGCGCCCTGACAGGGGCGAATGAGCAGTTCTTC	CSALTGANEQFF
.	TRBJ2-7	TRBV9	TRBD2	TGTGCCAGCAGCGTAGTTGGGACTAGTAACGAGCAGTACTTC	CASSVVGTSNEQYF
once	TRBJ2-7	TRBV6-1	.	TGTGCCAGCAGCTCCGGGATACAGTCGAGTGAGCAGTACTTC	CASSSGIQSSEQYF
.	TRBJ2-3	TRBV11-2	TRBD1	TGTGCCAGCAGCTTCCCAAGGACAGGGGGGACAGATACGCAGTATTTT	CASSFPRTGGTDTQYF
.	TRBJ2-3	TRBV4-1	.	TGCGCCAGCAGCCCGGACAACACAGATACGCAGTATTTT	CASSPDNTDTQYF
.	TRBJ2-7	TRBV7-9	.	TGTGCCAGCAGCTCTCTGACAGGAAGCTCCTACGAGCAGTACTTC	CASSSLTGSSYEQYF
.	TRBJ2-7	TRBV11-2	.	TGTGCCAGCAGCTTAGATCCTTGGAGGGCAAGTAATGAGCAGTACTTC	CASSLDPWRASNEQYF
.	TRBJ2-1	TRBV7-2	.	TGTGCCAGCAGCCTTGGAGGAGGGTGGGGGGTGTCCAATGAGCAGTTCTTC	CASSLGGGWGVSNEQFF
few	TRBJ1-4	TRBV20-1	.	TGCGGAAGTGGGCTGCATGAAAAACTGTTTTTT	CGSGLHEKLFF
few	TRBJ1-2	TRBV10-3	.	TGTGCCATCAGTGAGTCGCCGGGACAAACCAACTATGGCTACACCTTC	CAISESPGQTNYGYTF
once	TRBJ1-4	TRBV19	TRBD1	TGTGCCAGTTCTCCCCAGGGACAGCGCTCTGCAACTAATGAAAAACTGTTTTTT	CASSPQGQRSATNEKLFF
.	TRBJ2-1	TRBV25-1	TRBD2	TGTGCCAGCAGCCGAGGGTCTAGCGGGAGCAATGAGCAGTTCTTC	CASSRGSSGSNEQFF
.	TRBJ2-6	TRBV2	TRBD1	TGTGCCATTCAATTTCCGGGACAGGACATCTCTGGGGCCAACGTCCTGACTTTC	CAIQFPGQDISGANVLTF
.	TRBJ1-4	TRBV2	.	TGTGCCAGCAGTCCCGGGACATCTAATGAAAAACTGTTTTTT	CASSPGTSNEKLFF
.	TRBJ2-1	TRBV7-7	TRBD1	TGTGCCAGCAGCTTGGCCCCGACAGGGGGATACAATGAGCAGTTCTTC	CASSLAPTGGYNEQFF
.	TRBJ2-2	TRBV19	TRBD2	TGTGCCAGTAGTACCGGACTAGCGGGAGGGCCAGGCACCGGGGAGCTGTTTTTT	CASSTGLAGGPGTGELFF
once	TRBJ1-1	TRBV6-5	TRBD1	TGTGCCAGCATCGGCGGGGGACAGGGAGCCATTTTT	CASIGGGQGAIF
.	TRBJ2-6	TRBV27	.	TGTGCCAGCAGTTTTTATTCTGGCGGGGTGACAGCCTCTGGGGCCAACGTCCTGACTTTC	CASSFYSGGVTASGANVLTF
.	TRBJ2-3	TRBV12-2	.	TGTGCAAGTCGCGTCCGGGACAGGGTTACAGATACGCAGTATTTT	CASRVRDRVTDTQYF
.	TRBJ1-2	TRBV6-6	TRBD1	TGTGCCAGCACTCAGACAGGGGGCGGCTATGGCTACACCTTC	CASTQTGGGYGYTF
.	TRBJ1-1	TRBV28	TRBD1	TGTGCCAGCAGTTTGGGGACAGGGGCTGAAGCTTTCTTT	CASSLGTGAEAFF
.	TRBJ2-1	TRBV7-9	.	TGTGCCAGCATGACGCAGGGATGGTCCTACAATGAGCAGTTCTTC	CASMTQGWSYNEQFF
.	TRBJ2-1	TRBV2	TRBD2	TGTGCCAGCAGTGAAGCCATACTAGCGGGGGCCGAGCAGTTCTTC	CASSEAILAGAEQFF
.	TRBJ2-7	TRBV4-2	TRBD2	TGTGCCAGCAGCCTGCTAGCGGGAGGGGACTACGAGCAGTACTTC	CASSLLAGGDYEQYF
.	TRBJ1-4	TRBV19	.	TGTGCCAGCCGAAGCGCGGGGGAGGCTAATGAAAAACTGTTTTTT	CASRSAGEANEKLFF
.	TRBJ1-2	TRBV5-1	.	TGCGCCAGCAGCTTGCAGTCTACCAAGCCAGGGGATGGCTACACCTTC	CASSLQSTKPGDGYTF
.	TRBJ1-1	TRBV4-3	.	TGCGCCAGCAGTGCGACTGGGAGGACTGAAGCTTTCTTT	CASSATGRTEAFF
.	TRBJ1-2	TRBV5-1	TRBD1	TGCGCCAGCAGCTCAGGACAGGGCTACTCTGGCTACACCTTC	CASSSGQGYSGYTF
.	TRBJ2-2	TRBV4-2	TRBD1	TGTGCCAGCAGCCCCAGTGAACGGACAGGGAACACCGGGGAGCTGTTTTTT	CASSPSERTGNTGELFF
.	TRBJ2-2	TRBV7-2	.	TGTGCCAGCAGCCGACAAAACACCGGGGAGCTGTTTTTT	CASSRQNTGELFF
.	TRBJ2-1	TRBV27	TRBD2	TGTGCCAGCACCTCCCTAGCGGGGGGGTACAATGAGCAGTTCTTC	CASTSLAGGYNEQFF
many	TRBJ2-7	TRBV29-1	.	TGCAGCGTTGATTCAGGGGCCCACGAGCAGTACTTC	CSVDSGAHEQYF
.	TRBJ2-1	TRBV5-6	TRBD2	TGTGCCAGCAGCTTCGGGACTAGCGGCTACAATGAGCAGTTCTTC	CASSFGTSGYNEQFF
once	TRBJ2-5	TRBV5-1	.	TGCGCCAGCGCCTTCCTCGGGTACGGAGAGACCCAGTACTTC	CASAFLGYGETQYF
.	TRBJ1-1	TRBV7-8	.	TGTGCCAGCAGCTTAGGGCCAGGGGAAGGGGACACTGAAGCTTTCTTT	CASSLGPGEGDTEAFF
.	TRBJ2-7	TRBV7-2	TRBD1	TGTGCCAGCGGACAGGGGGCGGGTGAGCAGTACTTC	CASGQGAGEQYF
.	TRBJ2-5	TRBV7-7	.	TGTGCCAGCAGCTTAGGCAGGGGTGGGATCCAAGAGACCCAGTACTTC	CASSLGRGGIQETQYF
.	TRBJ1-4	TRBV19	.	TGTGCCAGTAGTATCGGTGGTGCAACTAATGAAAAACTGTTTTTT	CASSIGGATNEKLFF
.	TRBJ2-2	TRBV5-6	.	TGTGCCAGCAGCTTGGGTTTTAACGGGGAGCTGTTTTTT	CASSLGFNGELFF
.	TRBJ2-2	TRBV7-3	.	TGTGCCAGCAGCTTCGCGAACACCGGGGAGCTGTTTTTT	CASSFANTGELFF
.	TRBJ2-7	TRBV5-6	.	TGTGCCAGCAGCTTGTTCGCGCAGGGAGGCCACGAGCAGTACTTC	CASSLFAQGGHEQYF
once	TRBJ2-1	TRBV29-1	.	TGCAGCGTTGAATTTCGGCGGGGCTTTGAGCAGTTCTTC	CSVEFRRGFEQFF
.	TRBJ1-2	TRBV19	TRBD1	TGTGCCAGTAGTAAAGGACAGGCCAACAATGGCTACACCTTC	CASSKGQANNGYTF
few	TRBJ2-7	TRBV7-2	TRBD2	TGTGCCAGCAGCTTATATAGCGGGGGGGGATCCCACTACGAGCAGTACTTC	CASSLYSGGGSHYEQYF
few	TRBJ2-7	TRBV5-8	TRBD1	TGTGCCAGCAGCGTGGGTCGGGGACAGGCCCACTACGAGCAGTACTTC	CASSVGRGQAHYEQYF
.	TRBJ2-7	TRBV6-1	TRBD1	TGTGCCAGCAGGAGTGGGGACAGGCTCTACGAGCAGTACTTC	CASRSGDRLYEQYF
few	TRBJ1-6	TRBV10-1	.	TGCGCCAGCAGTGAGTTAAATAATTCACCCCTCCACTTT	CASSELNNSPLHF